A selection of T cell receptor beta chains follows, all from one sample in a study of identical twins. TCRdb ran MiXCR on the 5' RACE reads and lists one entry per CDR3 protein. The sample shows hundreds of thousands of distinct CDR3 sequences, 10% to 15% of them seen only once. The same data also contributed to another study, on yellow fever vaccine responses in identical twins.

The sequencing input was PBMCs. These receptors came from a young woman in good health. Both conserved end residues are part of each CDR3. The D gene is left open where the match is weak. Some rows have no size entry. The others give once, few or many, or a class for an expanded clone.

v_call: TRBV28
clone_size: few
d_call: NA
j_call: TRBJ2-5
cdr3_aa: CASNFRGGSETQYF
cdr3_nt: TGTGCCAGCAATTTCCGTGGAGGTTCGGAGACCCAGTACTTC

v_call: TRBV29-1
clone_size: few
d_call: NA
j_call: TRBJ2-7
cdr3_aa: CSVEGGGQSYEQYF
cdr3_nt: TGCAGCGTTGAAGGGGGGGGACAGTCATACGAGCAGTACTTC

v_call: TRBV11-2
clone_size: NA
d_call: TRBD2
j_call: TRBJ2-5
cdr3_aa: CASSSGASGVQETQYF
cdr3_nt: TGTGCCAGCAGCTCGGGGGCTAGCGGGGTCCAAGAGACCCAGTACTTC

v_call: TRBV7-8
clone_size: few
d_call: NA
j_call: TRBJ2-1
cdr3_aa: CASSQTGTTPYNEQFF
cdr3_nt: TGTGCCAGCAGCCAGACCGGAACTACCCCCTACAATGAGCAGTTCTTC

v_call: TRBV20-1
clone_size: NA
d_call: NA
j_call: TRBJ2-7
cdr3_aa: CSAAGGRPGYEQYF
cdr3_nt: TGCAGTGCGGCCGGTGGGAGGCCCGGCTACGAGCAGTACTTC

v_call: TRBV7-2
clone_size: NA
d_call: NA
j_call: TRBJ1-1
cdr3_aa: CASSSVSEAFF
cdr3_nt: TGTGCCAGCAGCTCAGTCTCTGAAGCTTTCTTT

v_call: TRBV29-1
clone_size: NA
d_call: NA
j_call: TRBJ1-5
cdr3_aa: CSVETGGKYQPQHF
cdr3_nt: TGCAGCGTTGAGACGGGGGGAAAGTATCAGCCCCAGCATTTT

v_call: TRBV6-1
clone_size: NA
d_call: NA
j_call: TRBJ2-5
cdr3_aa: CASSPHRDRQETQYF
cdr3_nt: TGTGCCAGCAGCCCCCACAGGGATCGGCAAGAGACCCAGTACTTC

v_call: TRBV10-3
clone_size: NA
d_call: TRBD2
j_call: TRBJ2-1
cdr3_aa: CAIGLAGGIYNEQFF
cdr3_nt: TGTGCCATCGGTCTAGCGGGAGGGATCTACAATGAGCAGTTCTTC

v_call: TRBV7-8
clone_size: many
d_call: TRBD1
j_call: TRBJ2-3
cdr3_aa: CASSLAPDRGPDTQYF
cdr3_nt: TGTGCCAGCAGCTTGGCCCCGGACAGGGGACCAGATACGCAGTATTTT

v_call: TRBV10-1
clone_size: few
d_call: NA
j_call: TRBJ2-2
cdr3_aa: CASSESKVSNTGELFF
cdr3_nt: TGCGCCAGCAGTGAGTCGAAGGTCTCGAACACCGGGGAGCTGTTTTTT

v_call: TRBV5-6
clone_size: NA
d_call: NA
j_call: TRBJ2-5
cdr3_aa: CASSPEGSAGLETQYF
cdr3_nt: TGTGCCAGCAGCCCGGAGGGGTCGGCGGGCTTAGAGACCCAGTACTTC

v_call: TRBV7-2
clone_size: few
d_call: NA
j_call: TRBJ2-3
cdr3_aa: CASSYSGDLDTQYF
cdr3_nt: TGTGCCAGCAGCTATTCGGGGGACCTGGATACGCAGTATTTT

v_call: TRBV12-3/TRBV12-4
clone_size: NA
d_call: TRBD1
j_call: TRBJ1-3
cdr3_aa: CASSLEWPGGSGNTIYF
cdr3_nt: TGTGCCAGCAGCCTTGAATGGCCAGGGGGCTCTGGAAACACCATATATTTT

v_call: TRBV29-1
clone_size: few
d_call: TRBD1
j_call: TRBJ2-5
cdr3_aa: CSVVSGQGTIIQETQYF
cdr3_nt: TGCAGCGTGGTCTCCGGACAGGGGACGATAATTCAAGAGACCCAGTACTTC

v_call: TRBV28
clone_size: NA
d_call: NA
j_call: TRBJ2-3
cdr3_aa: CASTRDTPSTDTQYF
cdr3_nt: TGTGCCAGCACCCGGGACACCCCTAGCACAGATACGCAGTATTTT

v_call: TRBV12-3/TRBV12-4
clone_size: few
d_call: NA
j_call: TRBJ2-3
cdr3_aa: CASIRREFSTDTQYF
cdr3_nt: TGTGCCAGCATAAGACGGGAGTTCAGCACAGATACGCAGTATTTT

v_call: TRBV2
clone_size: NA
d_call: NA
j_call: TRBJ1-5
cdr3_aa: CASISGPNQPQHF
cdr3_nt: TGTGCCAGCATATCGGGTCCCAATCAGCCCCAGCATTTT

v_call: TRBV29-1
clone_size: NA
d_call: NA
j_call: TRBJ1-1
cdr3_aa: CSASASTEAFF
cdr3_nt: TGCAGCGCCTCTGCTAGCACTGAAGCTTTCTTT

v_call: TRBV3-1
clone_size: NA
d_call: NA
j_call: TRBJ1-4
cdr3_aa: CASSQARGEKLFF
cdr3_nt: TGTGCCAGCAGCCAAGCCCGGGGGGAAAAACTGTTTTTT

v_call: TRBV7-8
clone_size: many
d_call: TRBD2
j_call: TRBJ2-3
cdr3_aa: CASSRGFGRTDTQYF
cdr3_nt: TGTGCCAGCAGCCGGGGGTTCGGGAGGACTGATACGCAGTATTTT

v_call: TRBV15
clone_size: NA
d_call: NA
j_call: TRBJ2-3
cdr3_aa: CATSRGPPGADTQYF
cdr3_nt: TGTGCCACCAGCAGAGGACCACCGGGGGCAGATACGCAGTATTTT

v_call: TRBV4-1
clone_size: few
d_call: TRBD1
j_call: TRBJ1-2
cdr3_aa: CASSQEGTGSYGYTF
cdr3_nt: TGCGCCAGCAGCCAAGAGGGGACAGGGTCCTATGGCTACACCTTC

v_call: TRBV7-8
clone_size: few
d_call: TRBD2
j_call: TRBJ2-1
cdr3_aa: CASSLAGLAGELQFF
cdr3_nt: TGTGCCAGCAGCTTAGCGGGACTAGCGGGAGAGTTGCAGTTCTTC

v_call: TRBV27
clone_size: NA
d_call: TRBD2
j_call: TRBJ2-5
cdr3_aa: CASSNSRGSGRDETQYF
cdr3_nt: TGTGCCAGCAGTAATTCGCGAGGTAGCGGGAGGGATGAGACCCAGTACTTC

v_call: TRBV4-2
clone_size: few
d_call: TRBD2
j_call: TRBJ2-2
cdr3_aa: CASSQVLSGRPNTGELFF
cdr3_nt: TGTGCCAGCAGCCAAGTTCTTAGCGGGAGACCGAACACCGGGGAGCTGTTTTTT

v_call: TRBV6-5
clone_size: NA
d_call: TRBD1
j_call: TRBJ2-2
cdr3_aa: CASSSGTGVITGELFF
cdr3_nt: TGTGCCAGCAGTTCTGGGACAGGGGTTATAACCGGGGAGCTGTTTTTT

v_call: TRBV5-6
clone_size: many
d_call: NA
j_call: TRBJ2-1
cdr3_aa: CASSLPGASYNEQFF
cdr3_nt: TGTGCCAGCAGCTTGCCAGGGGCCTCCTACAATGAGCAGTTCTTC

v_call: TRBV10-3
clone_size: few
d_call: TRBD2
j_call: TRBJ2-7
cdr3_aa: CAISTSEGNEQYF
cdr3_nt: TGTGCCATCTCTACTAGCGAGGGGAACGAGCAGTACTTC

v_call: TRBV12-3/TRBV12-4
clone_size: many
d_call: TRBD2
j_call: TRBJ2-1
cdr3_aa: CASNPGLVSYNEQFF
cdr3_nt: TGTGCCAGCAATCCGGGACTAGTCTCCTACAATGAGCAGTTCTTC

v_call: TRBV12-3/TRBV12-4
clone_size: many
d_call: NA
j_call: TRBJ2-3
cdr3_aa: CASGRSADTQYF
cdr3_nt: TGTGCCAGCGGAAGAAGCGCAGATACGCAGTATTTT

v_call: TRBV20-1
clone_size: few
d_call: NA
j_call: TRBJ1-1
cdr3_aa: CSAREPGRPEAFF
cdr3_nt: TGCAGTGCTAGAGAACCAGGGAGGCCTGAAGCTTTCTTT

v_call: TRBV7-7
clone_size: many
d_call: NA
j_call: TRBJ1-4
cdr3_aa: CASSLTELGEKLFF
cdr3_nt: TGTGCCAGCAGCTTGACAGAACTAGGTGAAAAACTGTTTTTT

v_call: TRBV21-1
clone_size: NA
d_call: NA
j_call: TRBJ1-2
cdr3_aa: CASSSVGQVLLCYTF
cdr3_nt: TGTGCCAGCAGCTCCGTGGGACAGGTCCTATTGTGCTACACCTTC

v_call: TRBV12-3/TRBV12-4
clone_size: few
d_call: NA
j_call: TRBJ1-6
cdr3_aa: CASRMTASYNSPLHF
cdr3_nt: TGTGCCAGCAGAATGACAGCTTCCTATAATTCACCCCTCCACTTT

v_call: TRBV7-9
clone_size: NA
d_call: NA
j_call: TRBJ2-3
cdr3_aa: CASSPPDRPDTQYF
cdr3_nt: TGTGCCAGCAGCCCCCCCGACAGACCAGATACGCAGTATTTT

v_call: TRBV7-9
clone_size: NA
d_call: TRBD1
j_call: TRBJ2-3
cdr3_aa: CASSPAGQGAKTDTQYF
cdr3_nt: TGTGCCAGCAGCCCAGCGGGACAGGGGGCGAAAACGGATACGCAGTATTTT

v_call: TRBV7-3
clone_size: few
d_call: TRBD1
j_call: TRBJ2-6
cdr3_aa: CASSLRTGVAGANVLTF
cdr3_nt: TGTGCCAGCAGCTTAAGGACAGGGGTGGCTGGGGCCAACGTCCTGACTTTC

v_call: TRBV28
clone_size: few
d_call: TRBD1
j_call: TRBJ2-2
cdr3_aa: CASSFFRQGHTGELFF
cdr3_nt: TGTGCCAGCAGTTTTTTTCGACAGGGACACACCGGGGAGCTGTTTTTT

v_call: TRBV11-1
clone_size: NA
d_call: TRBD2
j_call: TRBJ2-1
cdr3_aa: CASSLRRLAGGPGNEQFF
cdr3_nt: TGTGCCAGCAGCTTGAGGAGACTAGCGGGGGGGCCGGGCAATGAGCAGTTCTTC

v_call: TRBV7-9
clone_size: many
d_call: NA
j_call: TRBJ1-4
cdr3_aa: CASSLVQGNNEKLFF
cdr3_nt: TGTGCCAGCAGCTTAGTACAGGGCAATAATGAAAAACTGTTTTTT

v_call: TRBV12-3/TRBV12-4
clone_size: few
d_call: NA
j_call: TRBJ1-1
cdr3_aa: CASRFRVGEAFF
cdr3_nt: TGTGCCAGCAGGTTCAGGGTCGGTGAAGCTTTCTTT

v_call: TRBV5-1
clone_size: many
d_call: TRBD1
j_call: TRBJ1-1
cdr3_aa: CASSYGTQDRDTEAFF
cdr3_nt: TGCGCCAGCAGCTACGGAACCCAGGACAGGGACACTGAAGCTTTCTTT

v_call: TRBV6-1
clone_size: few
d_call: NA
j_call: TRBJ2-6
cdr3_aa: CAARELGANVLTF
cdr3_nt: TGTGCCGCTCGGGAGTTGGGGGCCAACGTCCTGACTTTC

v_call: TRBV5-1
clone_size: few
d_call: NA
j_call: TRBJ2-7
cdr3_aa: CASSAIDPYEQYF
cdr3_nt: TGCGCCAGCAGCGCAATCGACCCCTACGAGCAGTACTTC

v_call: TRBV7-7
clone_size: NA
d_call: NA
j_call: TRBJ2-6
cdr3_aa: CASSLEPGNFPLSGANVLTF
cdr3_nt: TGTGCCAGCAGCTTAGAGCCGGGGAACTTCCCTCTCTCTGGGGCCAACGTCCTGACTTTC